This T cell receptor beta chain was retrieved from a study of T cell changes during pregnancy in multiple sclerosis. Sequencing used immunoSEQ multiplex PCR; TCRdb keeps in-frame clones, though not all of them. The sample records some 40,000 clones, roughly 90% being singletons. The trim removed 5 bases at V and 3 bases at J, leaving 9 bases unmatched. CDR3 length: 16 residues. Germline V gives CDR1 SQVTM, CDR2 ANQGSEA. Sequencing was performed on peripheral blood, taken in the second trimester of pregnancy. The clonotype comes from a female donor in good health, enrolled as a control in a pregnancy study. This chain connects TRBV29-1 to TRBJ2-6; 8 nucleotides agree with TRBD1. This CDR3 reads CSVPGQGLFGANVLTF. The DNA for the CDR3 is TGCAGCGTTCCTGGACAGGGCCTCTTTGGGGCCAACGTCCTGACTTTC.